These 14 T cell receptor beta chains were all obtained from the same sample, sequenced in a study of OX40 agonist ivuxolimab in advanced cancers. The assay was immunoSEQ multiplex PCR, and TCRdb's table has in-frame clones only and misses some. This sample has roughly 59,000 clones; approximately 87% occur once, and the top ten carry roughly 1.9%. Sequenced here: CD4+ or CD8+ T cells sorted from blood, sampled in a trial of the OX40 agonist ivuxolimab. These receptors were taken from an adult with an advanced solid tumor such as melanoma, head and neck, liver or kidney cancer.

The chain carries TRBV11-2 and TRBJ2-4, with TRBD2 as a possible D gene (6 bases). Deletions cut 4 bases from V and 6 bases from J, with 16 bases between. The CDR3 extends over 15 amino acids. The germline CDR1 and CDR2 sequences are SGHAT and FQNNGV. Here the CDR3 reads CASSSSSGQGNIQYF. The CDR3 nucleotides are TGTGCCAGCAGCTCATCGAGCGGGCAGGGAAACATTCAGTACTTC.

J is TRBJ2-7 and V is TRBV4-2, with D maybe TRBD2 (5 bases). The ends were cut back, 0 bases at V and 6 bases at J, with 15 bases in the middle. This CDR3 is built from 15 residues. In germline, CDR1 is LGHNA, CDR2 YNFKEQ. CDR3 residues: CASSQDTRDPTEQYF. In DNA form, the CDR3 reads TGTGCCAGCAGCCAAGATACGAGGGATCCCACCGAGCAGTACTTC.

The chain joins TRBV7-9 to TRBJ1-3, with TRBD1 matching 7 bases. The CDR3 runs to 18 residues. CDR1 is SEHNR, CDR2 FQNEAQ, per germline (reference sequence). The J segment lost 2 bases and the V segment lost 5 bases, leaving 15 bases of the junction unmatched. The DNA of the CDR3 is TGTGCCAGCAGCCCGAGGGGGTACGGCACAGGGGCTGGAAACACCATATATTTT. Amino acids: CASSPRGYGTGAGNTIYF. The full variable domain, in which reference TRBV7-9 and TRBJ1-3 provide the parts outside the CDR3, is DTGVSQNPRHKITKRGQNVTFRCDPISEHNRLYWYRQTLGQGPEFLTYFQNEAQLEKSRLLSDRFSAERPKGSFSTLEIQRTEQGDSAMYLCASSPRGYGTGAGNTIYFGEGSWLTVV.

This chain connects TRBV5-5 to TRBJ1-2; D is undetermined. Germline lookup yields CDR1 SGHKS and CDR2 YYEKEE (reference sequence). V gave up 4 bases and J gave up 7 bases, with 23 bases separating them. The CDR3 contains 16 residues. The DNA for the CDR3 is TGTGCCAGCAGCCCGCAGGCGTTGGGTGGGGTGCGTGGCTACACCTTC. Protein: CASSPQALGGVRGYTF.

This sequence joins TRBV5-1 and TRBJ2-4, with D perhaps matching TRBD1 (6 bases). This CDR3 is 15 amino acids long. The germline gives CDR1 SGHRS, CDR2 YFSETQ. Between the trimmed V and J ends, which lost 4 bases and 6 bases, there was a span of 17 bases. Written as DNA, the CDR3 is TGCGCCAGCAGCGCGGAAGACAGGACTCGAAACATTCAGTACTTC. Translated, it gives CASSAEDRTRNIQYF.

The V gene is TRBV10-2, the J gene TRBJ2-6; possible D gene TRBD2, 5 bases. The CDR3 extends over 18 amino acids. CDR1 and CDR2 (germline): WSHSY, SAAADI. V gave up 0 bases and J gave up 0 bases, with 12 bases separating them. DNA for the CDR3: TGCGCCAGCAGTGAGTCTGGACTTTGGGGCTCTGGGGCCAACGTCCTGACTTTC. Translating it yields CASSESGLWGSGANVLTF.

This sequence joins TRBV7-8 and TRBJ2-7; D possibly matches TRBD1 or TRBD2 (5 bases each). CDR3 length: 15 amino acids. CDR1 is SGHVS, CDR2 FQNEAQ, per germline. V was clipped by 0 bases and J by 1 base, with 10 bases between them. The CDR3 nucleotides read TGTGCCAGCAGCTTAGCCCCGGGGCAATCCTACGAGCAGTACTTC. Translating it yields CASSLAPGQSYEQYF.

The chain uses TRBV5-6 and TRBJ2-5, with D tentatively TRBD1 (5 bases). Germline loops: CDR1 SGHDT, CDR2 YYEEEE. V lost 0 bases and J lost 5, with 14 bases in between. This CDR3 has 15 residues. The CDR3 DNA follows: TGTGCCAGCAGCTTGGTTGCTGGGGCCAGTGAGACCCAGTACTTC. Translation gives CASSLVAGASETQYF.

Note on this clone: Other DNA sequences in the sample encode the same CDR3. V and J are TRBV9 and TRBJ2-2; TRBD2 is a possible D gene (5 bases). Trimming stripped 0 bases from V and 6 bases from J, with 9 bases between. The CDR3 length is 14 residues. The germline V gene has CDR1 SGDLS and CDR2 YYNGEE. In nucleotides, the CDR3 is TGTGCCAGCAGCGTAGTGGAGGCTTCCGGGGAGCTGTTTTTT. It encodes CASSVVEASGELFF. The whole variable domain, filled in from reference TRBV9 and TRBJ2-2, reads DSGVTQTPKHLITATGQRVTLRCSPRSGDLSVYWYQQSLDQGLQFLIQYYNGEERAKGNILERFSAQQFPDLHSELNLSSLELGDSALYFCASSVVEASGELFFGEGSRLTVL.

In its sample, this clone is medium-sized. This chain uses TRBV18 with TRBJ1-5; a possible D gene is TRBD1 (5 bases). Trimming took 5 bases from V and 0 from J, leaving 11 bases between them. The length of the CDR3 is 15 residues. Per the germline V gene, CDR1 is KGHSH and CDR2 is LQKENI. CDR3 bases: TGTGCCAGCTCAAGGGACGTCTATAGCAATCAGCCCCAGCATTTT. Translated: CASSRDVYSNQPQHF.

By share, this clone ranks as medium-sized (0.01 to 0.1%). The chain uses TRBV28 and TRBJ2-7; the D call may be TRBD1 or TRBD2 (5 bases each). Trimming left V 7 bases short and J 2 bases short, with 12 bases between. CDR3 length: 13 residues. Germline loops: CDR1 MDHEN, CDR2 SYDVKM. The CDR3 DNA reads as TGTGCCAGCAAGTGGGGGATAGCCTACGAGCAGTACTTC. Its protein product is CASKWGIAYEQYF.

This clone was recorded only once. This chain connects TRBV27 to TRBJ2-5; a weak D match, TRBD2 (6 bases). V was shortened by 2 bases and J by 5 bases, with 12 bases between the two germline ends. Germline CDR1 is MNHEY and CDR2 is SMNVEV (reference sequence). The CDR3 is made up of 14 amino acids. CDR3 in DNA: TGTGCCAGCAGTTTACCGGGAGAGCCGGAGACCCAGTACTTC. Amino acids: CASSLPGEPETQYF.

CDR3 bases: TGTGCCACCGATGACACTGCTAACTATGGCTACACCTTC. This gives the protein CATDDTANYGYTF. This sequence joins TRBV6-6 and TRBJ1-2; D ambiguous. Germline values: CDR1 MNHNY, CDR2 SVGAGI (reference sequence). The V and J ends lost 10 bases and 0 bases respectively, with 12 bases between them. This CDR3 is built from 13 residues.

This clone was counted once. The same CDR3 arises from other DNA sequences in this sample as well. This chain joins TRBV6-1 and TRBJ2-2, with 11 bases identical to TRBD2. The junction had 4 bases not matched to a gene; V was cut back by 3 bases and J by 7 bases. CDR1 is MNHNS and CDR2 is SASEGT in the germline V gene. CDR3 size: 15 residues. CDR3 nucleotide sequence: TGTGCCAGCAGTGACCCCGGGACTAGCGGCGGGGAGCTGTTTTTT. Translating gives CASSDPGTSGGELFF.